This T cell receptor (beta chain) is from a study of CD8 T cells in Susac syndrome. In the study overall: More than 5 sequenced Susac syndrome patients had clinically active disease, while fewer than 10 were in remission.

The CDR3 contains 14 residues. Germline trimming cut 7 bases from V and 1 base from J; bases unmatched to any gene: 7. Germline V CDR1 and CDR2: SQVTM, ANQGSEA. RNA was extracted with the RNeasy kit, and a quantity of about 0.45 to 1 ug was reverse transcribed using random hexamers. TCR beta CDR3 was amplified by immunoSEQ covering 54 Vbeta and 13 Jbeta. TCRdb ran MiXCR on the immunoSEQ multiplex PCR reads and lists one entry per CDR3 protein. The sample consists of over 150,000 distinct CDR3 sequences, about 96% of them appearing once. The sequence was collected from a human donor with Susac syndrome. The chain links TRBV29-1 to TRBJ2-3, with TRBD1 identical over 8 bases. The sequenced sample was CD4+ T cells from PBMCs. The CDR3 here is CSGSGQDGTDTQYF. The CDR3 DNA follows: TGCAGCGGCTCGGGACAGGATGGCACAGATACGCAGTATTTT.